This TCR beta chain was observed in a study of T cell responses to AZD1222 COVID-19 vaccine. The table came from immunoSEQ multiplex PCR; TCRdb's copy has only in-frame clones and leaves some out. This table holds about 140,000 clones, about 94% found once. V was clipped by 4 bases and J by 1 base, with 13 bases between them. From germline, CDR1 is SEHNR and CDR2 FQNEAQ (reference sequence). The CDR3 runs 15 residues. Source: peripheral blood, taken on day 0 of AZD1222 vaccination. V gene TRBV7-9 combines with J gene TRBJ2-5; a possible D gene is TRBD2 (6 bases). This clonotype originated in an adult in good health. CDR3 sequence reads: CASSSGGGFQETQYF. CDR3 nucleotide sequence: TGTGCCAGCAGCTCCGGGGGTGGTTTCCAAGAGACCCAGTACTTC.